The present entry profiles one T cell receptor (beta chain) with its context. The CDR3 has 13 residues. V shed 2 bases and J 7 bases; nucleotides not matched to a gene: 2. Germline V gene lookup returns CDR1 KGHSH and CDR2 LQKENI. TCRdb re-derived calls from the 5' RACE reads in MiXCR, one entry per CDR3 protein. Found here are over 55,000 distinct CDR3 sequences, 28% of them singletons; the top ten hold approximately 3.2%. The chain recombines TRBV18 with TRBJ2-5; 9 bases line up with TRBD1. This clonotype was obtained from a female donor with breast cancer. Sequenced sample: tumor-infiltrating memory CD4+ T cells sorted from the breast tumor. Subset noted: memory CD4+ T cells, CD4+CD45RO+CD25-. CDR3 DNA: TGTGCCAGCTCACCAAGGGGACAGGGGACCCAGTACTTC. Translating it yields CASSPRGQGTQYF.